This record looks at one T cell receptor beta chain sequence and its context. What it binds is not known. These data originate in a study of siplizumab effects on memory and regulatory T cells. Across the whole study: Siplizumab-free reactions were matched to about 1 ug/mL siplizumab reactions in paired mixed lymphocyte cultures. General observations from the study: Naive T cells appeared more diverse than memory cells and seemed to be major alloresponse contributors. Alloreactive clones mapping to unstimulated subsets formed only a minor fraction.

Kept together in coculture, the mixed lymphocyte reaction cells spent 5 to 6 days at 37°C. CFSE was used to stain responder PBMCs and Violet Dye to stain stimulator PBMCs, which were then pooled 1:1. This CDR3 is 16 amino acids long. Germline-derived CDR1 and CDR2 are MNHEY and SVGAGI. Trimming took 2 bases from V and 4 from J, leaving 17 bases between them. Sequencing was performed with immunoSEQ multiplex PCR; in TCRdb, only in-frame clones are kept and a portion is missing. The sample shows about 3,400 clones, approximately 51% of them seen only once. The sequenced sample was CFSE-low (dividing) CD4+ T cells sorted from an allogeneic mixed lymphocyte reaction. The genes are TRBV6-5 and TRBJ1-2, with D possibly TRBD1 on 5 matching bases. This receptor was identified in a human donor in good health; the cells came from an allogeneic mixed lymphocyte reaction. CDR3 in amino acids: CASSYDRPDSSYGYTF. The CDR3 bases are TGTGCCAGCAGTTACGACCGCCCAGACAGTTCCTATGGCTACACCTTC.